Included here is one T cell receptor (beta chain) sequence, with context. The target antigen is unknown. This specimen belongs to a study of T cell responses to AZD1222 COVID-19 vaccine. Overall study results and limits: A reported finding is that nearly half of spike-specific TCRs target unmutated variant regions. Most donors were white British, females outnumbered males, and clonal diversity was possibly underestimated. Two doses of AZD1222 preceded a rise in Spike-specific TCR breadth and depth.

The germline V and J ends were trimmed by 0 bases and 2 bases, with 11 bases remaining between them. Germline V gene lookup returns CDR1 SGHRS and CDR2 YFSETQ. This CDR3 is built from 15 residues. Assay: immunoSEQ multiplex PCR; the TCRdb copy retains only in-frame clones and omits some. This table has about 140,000 clones, 88% appearing once. The sequencing used peripheral blood, collected 28 days after the second AZD1222 dose. The sequence was collected from an adult who received the AZD1222 COVID-19 vaccine. The chain recombines TRBV5-1 with TRBJ2-5; D gene ambiguous. The CDR3 region has the DNA TGCGCCAGCAGCTTGGACTCCCGCGTACAAGAGACCCAGTACTTC. Translation: CASSLDSRVQETQYF.